Following are 19 T cell receptor beta chains from one sample sequenced in a study of PD-L1 blockade in urothelial cancer. Only in-frame clones appear in the TCRdb table, and some are missing; sequencing was by immunoSEQ multiplex PCR. This sample has fewer than 500 clones, with around a third found just once. The starting material was tumor tissue, obtained before atezolizumab (anti-PD-L1) treatment. The receptors derive from a man aged 80 or over with urothelial cancer.

By sample fraction, this clone is large (0.1 to 1%). The chain couples TRBV11-3 to TRBJ2-1, with 13 bases aligning to TRBD2. V lost 5 bases and J lost 8; bases outside the gene matches: 9. This CDR3 comprises 16 residues. Germline loops: CDR1 SGHNT, CDR2 YENEEA. The CDR3 loop reads CASSRRLAGGVDEQFF. Here the CDR3 DNA reads TGTGCCAGCAGCCGTCGACTAGCGGGAGGTGTAGATGAGCAGTTCTTC.

The V call is TRBV12-5, the J call TRBJ1-1; D might be TRBD1 (5 bases). The CDR3 loop spans 12 amino acids. CDR1 is LGHNT and CDR2 is FRNRAP in the germline V gene. V dropped 2 bases and J dropped 4 bases, with 5 bases sitting between them. CDR3 coding DNA: TGTGCTAGTGGTTTGACAGGCACTGAAGCTTTCTTT. This codes for CASGLTGTEAFF.

This clone appeared a few times. V gene TRBV4-1 combines with J gene TRBJ2-7, with 9 bases matching TRBD1. With 4 bases clipped from V and 0 bases from J, the junction kept 10 bases outside the gene matches. There are 17 residues in the CDR3. CDR1 and CDR2 (germline): MGHRA, YSYEKL. For the CDR3, the DNA is TGCGCCAGCAGCCCCCGAATCCCGGGACAGGGCTCCTACGAGCAGTACTTC. This encodes CASSPRIPGQGSYEQYF.

This rearrangement joins TRBV19 to TRBJ1-2; TRBD1 might be the D (5 bases). CDR1 is LNHDA and CDR2 is SQIVND in the germline V gene (reference sequence). With 6 bases removed from V and 8 bases from J, the gap between germline ends came to 22 bases. The CDR3 loop spans 15 amino acids. The CDR3 nucleotides read TGTGCCAGTAGCTGGGCCGGGCAGGGACGACAGGGCTACACCTTC. Translation: CASSWAGQGRQGYTF.

This clone was found a few times. The chain uses TRBV6-1 and TRBJ1-4; 9 nucleotides line up with TRBD1. CDR3 length: 14 residues. Losses at the gene ends were 1 base for V and 8 bases for J; bases not matched to a gene: 2. The germline gives CDR1 MNHNS, CDR2 SASEGT. CDR3 DNA: TGTGCCAGCAGTGAAGGGACAGGGGTAGAAAAACTGTTTTTT. Translating it yields CASSEGTGVEKLFF.

The V and J genes are TRBV18 and TRBJ2-1; no firm D call. This CDR3 region has 13 residues. CDR1 is KGHSH, CDR2 LQKENI, per germline. The V end lost 2 bases, the J end lost 4 bases, and 6 bases lay between the germline ends. Here the CDR3 reads CASSPASYNEQFF. CDR3 sequence (DNA): TGTGCCAGCTCACCAGCCTCTTACAATGAGCAGTTCTTC.

This clone appeared a few times. The chain couples TRBV6-1 to TRBJ1-3; the D is unclear. CDR3 length: 15 residues. V gave up 1 base and J gave up 4 bases, with 11 bases separating them. Germline CDR1 and CDR2: MNHNS and SASEGT. The CDR3 region is CASSEVGVAGNTIYF. The CDR3 DNA is TGTGCCAGCAGTGAAGTTGGGGTTGCCGGAAACACCATATATTTT.

This clone was detected a few times. The genes are TRBV6-8 and TRBJ2-3, with TRBD2 matching 8 bases. Trimming at V came to 5 bases and at J to 4 bases, leaving 5 bases not matched to a gene. This CDR3 region has 14 residues. CDR1 MNHGY and CDR2 SAAAGT come from the germline V gene. CDR3 DNA: TGTGCCAGCAGTACGGGAGGGCCGGCAGATACGCAGTATTTT. It translates to CASSTGGPADTQYF.

CDR3 residues: CATGPGVGTGELFF. The CDR3 DNA reads as TGTGCTACAGGCCCGGGAGTCGGCACCGGGGAGCTGTTTTTT. The rearrangement joins TRBV12-5 to TRBJ2-2; D is possibly TRBD2 (6 bases). Trimming took 10 bases from V and 4 from J, leaving 16 bases between them. Germline CDR1 reads LGHNT; CDR2 reads FRNRAP. The CDR3 has 14 residues.

This clone came up a few times. This chain links TRBV6-8 with TRBJ2-1; TRBD2 matches 8 bases. The CDR3 is made up of 15 amino acids. The germline CDR1 and CDR2 sequences are MNHGY and SAAAGT. V lost 5 bases to trimming and J lost 7 bases; unmatched junction nucleotides: 10. The CDR3 spells CASSDRVAGLNEQFF. In DNA form, the CDR3 reads TGTGCCAGCAGTGATCGGGTAGCGGGATTGAATGAGCAGTTCTTC.

This clone is large. This sequence joins TRBV6-8 and TRBJ2-1; the D is unclear. CDR1 and CDR2 (germline): MNHGY, SAAAGT. Trimming left V 6 bases short and J 5 bases short, with 17 bases between. The CDR3 consists of 15 residues. The CDR3 DNA is TGTGCCAGCAGCCTCGGACGGACGGCGAACAATGAGCAGTTCTTC. It specifies CASSLGRTANNEQFF.

About this clone itself: An end of the junction differs from the germline gene, which may be a read error. The V gene is TRBV30, the J gene TRBJ1-2; D is uncertain. The CDR3 has 14 amino acids. CDR1 GTSNPN and CDR2 SVGIG come from the germline V gene (reference sequence). In DNA, the CDR3 is TGTGCCTGGAGTGCCCTAAATGGCATCTATGGCTACACTTTC. Translated: CAWSALNGIYGYTF. The full variable domain, with the rest looked up from reference TRBV30 and TRBJ1-2, is SQTIHQWPATLVQPVGSPLSLECTVEGTSNPNLYWYRQAAGRGLQLLFYSVGIGQISSEVPQNLSASRPQDRQFILSSKKLLLSDSGFYLCAWSALNGIYGYTFGSGTRLTVV.

The J gene is TRBJ2-1, the V gene TRBV25-1, with a possible D match to TRBD2 (5 bases). The V gene lost 2 bases and the J gene lost 4 bases, with 6 bases spanning the gap. The germline V gene encodes CDR1 MGHDK and CDR2 SYGVNS. The CDR3 is 13 amino acids. CDR3 nucleotide sequence: TGTGCCAGCAGTGAACCGGGGTACAATGAGCAGTTCTTC. It codes for CASSEPGYNEQFF.

This clone was recorded a few times. V usage is TRBV5-1 and J usage is TRBJ1-1, with a weak D call TRBD1 (5 bases). Germline V gene sequence: CDR1 SGHRS, CDR2 YFSETQ. V was shortened by 2 bases and J by 1 base, with 12 bases between the two germline ends. The CDR3 extends over 15 amino acids. For the CDR3, the DNA is TGCGCCAGCAGCTTTGGAAGGGGTAGGAACACTGAAGCTTTCTTT. Residues: CASSFGRGRNTEAFF.

There are a few counts of this clone. V is TRBV5-1 and J is TRBJ2-7, with no clear D. The germline gives CDR1 SGHRS, CDR2 YFSETQ. The CDR3 sequence is 14 residues long. Trimming pared 0 bases from V and 9 bases from J, leaving 16 bases between. The DNA for the CDR3 is TGCGCCAGCAGCTTGGAAGGCCCCCTACGAGGGCAGTACTTC. Protein: CASSLEGPLRGQYF. The complete variable domain, with remaining parts taken from reference TRBV5-1 and TRBJ2-7, reads KAGVTQTPRYLIKTRGQQVTLSCSPISGHRSVSWYQQTPGQGLQFLFEYFSETQRNKGNFPGRFSGRQFSNSRSEMNVSTLELGDSALYLCASSLEGPLRGQYFGPGTRLTVT.

This clone was found a few times. The gene calls are TRBV6-8 and TRBJ2-1, with 7 bases fitting TRBD2. Germline loops: CDR1 MNHGY, CDR2 SAAAGT. The CDR3 spans 14 residues. This CDR3 is CTATGSGGYNEQFF. The CDR3 nucleotides are TGTACCGCAACCGGGTCGGGGGGATACAATGAGCAGTTCTTC.

This clone was detected a few times. As DNA, the CDR3 is TGTGCCTGGAGTGCTGCCCAGGGGGCTAGCACTGAAGCTTTCTTT. It is translated as CAWSAAQGASTEAFF. The chain employs TRBV30 and TRBJ1-1; TRBD1 matches 8 bases. CDR1 is GTSNPN, CDR2 SVGIG, per germline (reference sequence). Trimming cost V 1 base and J 4 bases; bases outside gene matches: 8. The CDR3 totals 15 residues.

Concerning this clone: A junction end diverges from the germline sequence, so it may reflect a read error. DNA of the CDR3: TGCAGCGCTGAACAGGGAGGATACACGGATACGCAGTATTTT. Protein: CSAEQGGYTDTQYF. The chain has TRBV29-1 and TRBJ2-3; D may correspond to TRBD1 or TRBD2 (6 bases each). The CDR3 has 14 amino acids. CDR1 and CDR2 from the germline V gene are SQVTM and ANQGSEA.

The chain is built from TRBV19 and TRBJ2-3, with 7 positions matching TRBD2. V lost 2 bases and J lost 4; bases outside the gene matches: 9. The CDR3 sequence is 16 residues long. Looked up from germline, CDR1 is LNHDA and CDR2 is SQIVND (reference sequence). The CDR3 is CASSIIGLDSPDTQYF. CDR3 nucleotide sequence: TGTGCCAGTAGTATAATAGGACTAGACTCCCCAGATACGCAGTATTTT.